The rows below give T cell receptor beta chains drawn from one sample of a study of T-cell memory formation after mild COVID-19. TCRdb processed the 5' RACE reads anew with MiXCR; each CDR3 protein has one entry. The data show 530,000 or so distinct CDR3 sequences, 17% seen once. The specimen sequenced was PBMCs or a T cell subset sorted from them (not recorded which). The receptors shown here come from an adult woman who had mild COVID-19 (a few samples of this study predate the infection). Cell type and time point are not known. Each CDR3 is given with its conserved first and last residue. Each record gives: CDR3 DNA, CDR3 protein, V gene, clone size, D gene, J gene. D genes are given only for firm matches. Clone size, where shown, is once, few, many, or a class for clones that have expanded.

TGTGCCATCAGTGGCCTTCAGGGAATCGAGAACACTGAAGCTTTCTTT	CAISGLQGIENTEAFF	TRBV10-3	-	-	TRBJ1-1
TGTGCCAGCCAAGGACTAGCGGGAGTCAATGAGCAGTTCTTC	CASQGLAGVNEQFF	TRBV12-3/TRBV12-4	-	TRBD2	TRBJ2-1
TGCAGTGTTATAGTCCCTAGCGGGGGACAACACACCGGGGAGCTGTTTTTT	CSVIVPSGGQHTGELFF	TRBV20-1	-	TRBD2	TRBJ2-2
TGCGCCAGCAGCTTGTTCGGCAGGGACATCCCTTCACCCCTCCACTTT	CASSLFGRDIPSPLHF	TRBV5-1	few	-	TRBJ1-6
TGCGCCAGCAGTGAGTTCGGGGTCCACTATGGCTACACCTTC	CASSEFGVHYGYTF	TRBV10-2	few	-	TRBJ1-2
TGTGCCAGCAGCCTCCGGGGCCCTCAAGGCTACACCTTC	CASSLRGPQGYTF	TRBV12-3/TRBV12-4	many	-	TRBJ1-2
TGCAGTGCTAGAGTAACTCGGACTAGCGGTTACAATGAGCAGTTCTTC	CSARVTRTSGYNEQFF	TRBV20-1	few	TRBD2	TRBJ2-1
TGCGCCAGCAGCTTACAGCGGGGCGGGGAGACCCAGTACTTC	CASSLQRGGETQYF	TRBV5-1	few	TRBD2	TRBJ2-5
TGTGCCAGCAGTTTACCAGGGGGCTACGAGCAGTACTTC	CASSLPGGYEQYF	TRBV12-3/TRBV12-4	many	TRBD1	TRBJ2-7
TGTGCCAGCAGTGAACTTCCAGGGATTACCTACAATGAGCAGTTCTTC	CASSELPGITYNEQFF	TRBV2	few	-	TRBJ2-1
TGTGCCTGGAGTGTAGGTCCAGGTAGCAATCAGCCCCAGCATTTT	CAWSVGPGSNQPQHF	TRBV30	-	-	TRBJ1-5
TGTGCCAGCAGCCAAGATTCGAGGCGGCTGCAGTTCTTC	CASSQDSRRLQFF	TRBV14	-	-	TRBJ2-1
TGCGCCAGCAGCCAACTTTTAGGGGTGAACACTGAAGCTTTCTTT	CASSQLLGVNTEAFF	TRBV4-3	-	-	TRBJ1-1
TGTGCCAGCAGTTTACCGGGGGAAGCAGAGACCCAGTACTTC	CASSLPGEAETQYF	TRBV12-3/TRBV12-4	many	-	TRBJ2-5
TGTGCCAGCAGCGTAGGCCTAGGACGTGAAAAACTGTTTTTT	CASSVGLGREKLFF	TRBV9	-	-	TRBJ1-4
TGTGCCAGCTCACCGTCGCAATGGTACAGTCCCGGGGAACTGTTTTTT	CASSPSQWYSPGELFF	TRBV18	-	-	TRBJ1-4
TGCAGTGCTAGGACTAGCGGGCACCAAGAGACCCAGTACTTC	CSARTSGHQETQYF	TRBV20-1	many	TRBD2	TRBJ2-5
TGTGCCAGCAGCTTAGTCTGGGGGAACTATGGCTACACCTTC	CASSLVWGNYGYTF	TRBV7-9	-	-	TRBJ1-2
TGTGCCAGCAGCCCCCTTGCAGGGAATCAGCCCCAGCATTTT	CASSPLAGNQPQHF	TRBV3-1	-	-	TRBJ1-5
TGTGCCAGCAGTGGGGGTCAGCCCCAGCATTTT	CASSGGQPQHF	TRBV2	-	-	TRBJ1-5
TGTGCCAGCAGCTATCCTCAGACGAAATCACCCCTCCACTTT	CASSYPQTKSPLHF	TRBV7-2	-	-	TRBJ1-6
TGTGCCAGCAGTGTAACCCCGGGACAGGGCAGTGAAAAACTGTTTTTT	CASSVTPGQGSEKLFF	TRBV6-5	few	TRBD1	TRBJ1-4
TGTGCCAGCAGCCTAGGGGGGGACCCCTCTGGAAACACCATATATTTT	CASSLGGDPSGNTIYF	TRBV12-3/TRBV12-4	few	-	TRBJ1-3
TGTGCCAGCAGCCCAGGGTCAACTAATGAAAAACTGTTTTTT	CASSPGSTNEKLFF	TRBV11-3	-	-	TRBJ1-4
TGTGCCAGCAGTTCCGGATTTCAGCCCCAGCATTTT	CASSSGFQPQHF	TRBV27	-	-	TRBJ1-5
TGTGCCAGCAGCCCCATAGGACTGTTCGGGGCCAAAAACATTCAGTACTTC	CASSPIGLFGAKNIQYF	TRBV7-9	few	-	TRBJ2-4
TGTGCCAGCAGCGTAGCTACTGGAAATGAGCAGTTCTTC	CASSVATGNEQFF	TRBV9	many	-	TRBJ2-1
TGTGCCAGCAGCCCACCCGTCCGTGAAGCTTTCTTT	CASSPPVREAFF	TRBV6-2/TRBV6-3	few	-	TRBJ1-1
TGTGCCAGCAGCTGGAACTTTGGTGGGAGGGCCGACTACAATGAGCAGTTCTTC	CASSWNFGGRADYNEQFF	TRBV5-4	-	TRBD2	TRBJ2-1
TGCGCCAGCAGTGAGGCCGGGACAGGTTACGAGCAGTACTTC	CASSEAGTGYEQYF	TRBV10-2	-	TRBD1	TRBJ2-7
TGCAGTGCTAGAGATCAGGAGGCGGAGAGTTCACCCCTCCACTTT	CSARDQEAESSPLHF	TRBV20-1	-	-	TRBJ1-6
TGCGCCAGCAGCCAAGATTTCGGGACAGGGGGCTTGACAGATACGCAGTATTTT	CASSQDFGTGGLTDTQYF	TRBV4-1	few	TRBD1	TRBJ2-3
TGTGCCAGCAGTTTCGAATTGGGTGGGTATGGCTACACCTTC	CASSFELGGYGYTF	TRBV12-3/TRBV12-4	few	-	TRBJ1-2
TGTGCCAGCAACCGGGCCGCGGGGGACACAGATACGCAGTATTTT	CASNRAAGDTDTQYF	TRBV11-3	-	TRBD2	TRBJ2-3
TGTGCCAGCAAGAGAGCGGGGGGCTACACCTTC	CASKRAGGYTF	TRBV19	once	-	TRBJ1-2
TGTGCCATCAGTGGGTCAGGGGACAATGAGCAGTTCTTC	CAISGSGDNEQFF	TRBV10-3	-	-	TRBJ2-1
TGCGCCAGCAGCTTGTCTTCCCTGCCCCATGAGCAGTTCTTC	CASSLSSLPHEQFF	TRBV5-1	-	-	TRBJ2-1
TGTGCCAGCAGTTCCCCCAGTTCAGGGGCCTATGGCTACACCTTC	CASSSPSSGAYGYTF	TRBV12-3/TRBV12-4	few	-	TRBJ1-2
TGTGCCAGCAGTTTATCGACAGGGAGGAATCAGCCCCAGCATTTT	CASSLSTGRNQPQHF	TRBV27	-	TRBD1	TRBJ1-5